One and the same sample provided the 32 T cell receptor beta chains below, sequenced in a study of early T cells in non-severe SARS-CoV-2 infection. TCRdb redid the calling of the 5' RACE reads with MiXCR, one entry per CDR3 protein. This table has about 77,000 distinct CDR3 sequences, more than 10% appearing once. Material: whole blood, obtained at baseline. These receptors were collected from an adult who was a healthcare worker with PCR-confirmed SARS-CoV-2 infection or an uninfected control (not recorded which). The donor label of this sample is uncertain.

This clonotype appeared many times. V usage is TRBV2 and J usage is TRBJ2-2, with no clear D. Germline-derived CDR1 and CDR2 are SNHLY and FYNNEI. V gave up 7 bases and J gave up 2 bases, with 11 bases separating them. CDR3 length: 14 amino acids. DNA for the CDR3: TGTGCCAGCATCGAAGAAACCAACACCGGGGAGCTGTTTTTT. This translates into CASIEETNTGELFF.

The V and J genes are TRBV7-9 and TRBJ1-5; D unresolved. This CDR3 has 13 amino acids. V lost 5 bases, J lost 5 bases, and 10 bases lay in between. CDR1 and CDR2 from the germline V gene are SEHNR and FQNEAQ (reference sequence). The CDR3 loop is CASSRTADQPQHF. CDR3 DNA sequence: TGTGCCAGCAGCCGGACGGCAGATCAGCCCCAGCATTTT.

This chain joins TRBV30 and TRBJ2-7; D call uncertain. The CDR3 is 11 residues long. From germline, CDR1 is GTSNPN and CDR2 SVGIG (reference sequence). Trimming removed 4 bases at V and 4 bases at J, with 8 bases between. CDR3: CAWTQGYEQYF. DNA for the CDR3: TGTGCCTGGACCCAAGGTTACGAGCAGTACTTC.

Remarks on this clonotype: The junction shows a germline mismatch at one end, possibly a read error. Written as DNA, the CDR3 is TGTGCCAGCAGCCCCCAGTCCGGGACTACCACCTTC. Translated: CASSPQSGTTTF. This sequence joins TRBV7-9 and TRBJ2-5; TRBD2 agrees at 7 bases. CDR1 and CDR2 from the germline V gene are SEHNR and FQNEAQ (reference sequence). CDR3 length equals 12 residues.

This clonotype was counted at least ten times. The rearrangement links TRBV9 to TRBJ2-2; tentatively, D is TRBD1 (7 bases). The V end lost 3 bases, the J end lost 1 base, and 16 bases lay between the germline ends. CDR1 is SGDLS, CDR2 YYNGEE, per germline. CDR3 size: 17 residues. The CDR3 protein is CASSEARRGLNTGELFF. The CDR3, as DNA: TGTGCCAGCAGCGAGGCTCGGAGGGGGCTGAACACCGGGGAGCTGTTTTTT.

The chain employs TRBV11-2 and TRBJ2-1, with D possibly being TRBD1 (6 bases). The CDR3 has 13 residues. Trimming shortened V by 7 bases and J by 8 bases, and 15 bases separated the two germline ends. The germline V gene encodes CDR1 SGHAT and CDR2 FQNNGV. In nucleotides, the CDR3 is TGTGCCAGCATCCTCGGTGGGGGCCATGAGCAGTTCTTC. It codes for CASILGGGHEQFF.

Only a few counts were recorded for this clonotype. The V and J genes are TRBV6-1 and TRBJ2-1; 12 bases align to TRBD2. With 5 bases clipped from V and 9 bases from J, the junction kept 8 bases outside the gene matches. In germline, CDR1 is MNHNS, CDR2 SASEGT. This CDR3 contains 15 residues. The CDR3 loop reads CASSPLAGGRGEQFF. The CDR3 DNA reads as TGTGCCAGCAGTCCTCTAGCGGGGGGGCGTGGTGAGCAGTTCTTC.

This clonotype was observed many times. The V and J genes are TRBV9 and TRBJ2-3; 8 bases match TRBD2. Germline values: CDR1 SGDLS, CDR2 YYNGEE. CDR3 length: 16 residues. With 4 bases clipped from V and 1 base from J, the junction kept 8 bases outside the gene matches. CDR3 amino acids: CASSLYGRGGTDTQYF. CDR3 in DNA: TGTGCCAGCAGCCTGTATGGGCGGGGGGGCACAGATACGCAGTATTTT.

This clonotype was seen repeatedly, ten times or more. V and J are TRBV4-1 and TRBJ2-5, with TRBD2 identical over 9 bases. CDR1 and CDR2 from the germline V gene are MGHRA and YSYEKL. The CDR3 totals 15 residues. The V segment lost 4 bases and the J segment 4 bases; nucleotides outside the gene matches: 7. The CDR3: CASSPLAGVRETQYF. CDR3 nucleotides: TGCGCCAGCAGCCCATTAGCGGGAGTAAGAGAGACCCAGTACTTC.

This clonotype was seen a few times. This sequence joins TRBV20-1 and TRBJ2-7, with 9 bases identical to TRBD1. The germline V gene encodes CDR1 DFQATT and CDR2 SNEGSKA (reference sequence). After removal of 1 base from V and 3 bases from J, the junction contained 10 bases not matched to a gene. The length of the CDR3 is 16 residues. CDR3 in DNA: TGCAGTGCTAGAGGAGAAGGGACAGGGAACCTCTACGAGCAGTACTTC. It yields the protein CSARGEGTGNLYEQYF.

This clonotype appeared a few times. The chain combines TRBV5-6 with TRBJ1-2; 12 positions agree with TRBD1. This CDR3 region has 16 residues. Germline V CDR1 and CDR2: SGHDT, YYEEEE. The V and J ends lost 5 bases and 4 bases, in that order; junction bases with no gene match: 9. The CDR3 sequence: CASSPGQGAPTYGYTF. DNA for the CDR3: TGTGCCAGCAGTCCGGGACAGGGGGCGCCTACCTATGGCTACACCTTC.

This clonotype was detected many times. This chain connects TRBV7-9 to TRBJ1-3; 9 positions match TRBD1. Germline CDR1 is SEHNR and CDR2 is FQNEAQ (reference sequence). The J segment lost 3 bases and the V segment lost 8 bases, leaving 5 bases of the junction unmatched. The CDR3 totals 14 residues. CDR3: CASRDRANGNTIYF. As DNA, the CDR3 is TGTGCCAGCCGGGACAGGGCAAATGGAAACACCATATATTTT.

This clonotype was seen more than once but under ten times. The chain employs TRBV6-1 and TRBJ2-1; the match to TRBD2 covers 11 bases. CDR1 and CDR2 (germline): MNHNS, SASEGT. This CDR3 comprises 19 residues. Unmatched junction bases numbered 25, after V lost 8 bases and J lost 10 bases. The CDR3 here is CASRWSPGLAADGGREQFF. CDR3 coding DNA: TGTGCCAGCCGATGGAGCCCGGGACTAGCGGCCGATGGGGGACGAGAGCAGTTCTTC.

The V gene is TRBV6-2 or TRBV6-3, the J gene TRBJ1-1; D is unclear. Germline V gene sequence: CDR1 MNHEY, CDR2 SVGEGT. The CDR3 extends over 13 amino acids. V dropped 7 bases and J dropped 4 bases, with 13 bases sitting between them. The DNA for the CDR3 is TGTGCCAGCATCCCCCCGTGGGGCACTGAAGCTTTCTTT. Translated, it gives CASIPPWGTEAFF.

For this clonotype: A much larger clone lies a single base off, so this may be a read error. The chain couples TRBV6-2 or TRBV6-3 to TRBJ2-1; 13 positions agree with TRBD2. Germline V gives CDR1 MNHEY, CDR2 SVGEGT. This CDR3 contains 16 residues. CDR3 DNA sequence: TGTGCCAGCAGTTACTCGACTAGCGGGGGGTACAGTGAGCAGTTCTTC. The encoded protein is CASSYSTSGGYSEQFF.

This chain uses TRBV7-2 with TRBJ2-2, with a weak D call TRBD2 (5 bases). Germline V gene sequence: CDR1 SGHTA, CDR2 FQGNSA. This CDR3 comprises 12 residues. The V end was cut by 5 bases, the J end by 9 bases, with 10 bases between. The CDR3 DNA reads as TGTGCCAGCAGCGACTATTCCAGGGAGCTGTTTTTT. The encoded protein is CASSDYSRELFF.

This clonotype was detected a few times. This chain uses TRBV5-6 with TRBJ1-1; no clear D. Germline CDR1 and CDR2: SGHDT and YYEEEE. CDR3 length equals 11 residues. With 0 bases removed from V and 8 bases from J, the gap between germline ends came to 5 bases. CDR3 amino acids: CASSLGPEAFF. CDR3 nucleotide sequence: TGTGCCAGCAGCTTGGGACCAGAAGCTTTCTTT.

The rearrangement joins TRBV27 to TRBJ2-2; D is possibly TRBD2 (5 bases). The V end lost 2 bases, the J end lost 11 bases, and 21 bases lay between the germline ends. The CDR3 covers 16 residues. Looked up from germline, CDR1 is MNHEY and CDR2 is SMNVEV (reference sequence). The CDR3 bases are TGTGCCAGCAGTTTAGTCGTCGGGGAAGGGCTGCACGAGCTGTTTTTT. Protein: CASSLVVGEGLHELFF.

CDR3 sequence: CASSYRSQETQYF. The CDR3 coding sequence is TGTGCCAGCAGTTACAGGAGTCAAGAGACCCAGTACTTC. This chain uses TRBV6-5 with TRBJ2-5; D gene uncertain. The germline V and J ends were trimmed by 2 bases and 2 bases, with 6 bases remaining between them. The CDR3 spans 13 residues. Per the germline V gene, CDR1 is MNHEY and CDR2 is SVGAGI.

The CDR3 DNA follows: TGTGCCAGCAGCTCCAAACCGGACTCCCAAGAGACCCAGTACTTC. Encoded protein: CASSSKPDSQETQYF. The chain recombines TRBV13 with TRBJ2-5; D is perhaps TRBD2 (5 bases). V was trimmed by 4 bases and J by 1 base, leaving 13 bases between them. CDR1 is PRHDT and CDR2 is FYEKMQ in the germline V gene (reference sequence). The CDR3 is made up of 15 amino acids.

The chain is built from TRBV4-2 and TRBJ2-1; TRBD2 aligns across 7 bases. The CDR3 sequence is 13 residues long. CDR1 and CDR2 from the germline V gene are LGHNA and YNFKEQ. With 1 base clipped from V and 8 bases from J, the junction kept 2 bases outside the gene matches. DNA for the CDR3: TGTGCCAGCAGCCAAGGACTAGCCGATGAGCAGTTCTTC. It translates to CASSQGLADEQFF.

This clonotype was recorded a few times. The genes are TRBV2 and TRBJ2-2; no definite D call. V lost 4 bases to trimming and J lost 0 bases, with 6 bases between them. Germline-derived CDR1 and CDR2 are SNHLY and FYNNEI. This CDR3 is built from 14 residues. CDR3 bases: TGTGCCAGCAGTGTTTTAGCGAACACCGGGGAGCTGTTTTTT. Protein sequence: CASSVLANTGELFF.

This clonotype was observed at least ten times. This chain joins TRBV9 and TRBJ2-2; D not resolved. V was cut by 2 bases and J by 6 bases, with 5 bases left in between. CDR3 size: 12 residues. Looked up from germline, CDR1 is SGDLS and CDR2 is YYNGEE. The CDR3 sequence is CASSVPAGELFF. The CDR3 DNA reads as TGTGCCAGCAGCGTCCCAGCCGGGGAGCTGTTTTTT.

This clonotype was found many times. The V gene is TRBV10-2, the J gene TRBJ1-2; no firm D call. Germline values: CDR1 WSHSY, CDR2 SAAADI. This CDR3 region has 13 residues. Trimming pared 3 bases from V and 4 bases from J, leaving 9 bases between. The CDR3 nucleotides read TGCGCCAGCAGTGAATTGGCAGGCTATGGCTACACCTTC. Residues: CASSELAGYGYTF.

This chain's CDR3 is CSVEWTGISYNEQFF. CDR3 in DNA: TGCAGCGTTGAATGGACGGGAATCTCCTACAATGAGCAGTTCTTC. The chain uses TRBV29-1 and TRBJ2-1; tentatively, D is TRBD2 (5 bases). V was cut by 2 bases and J by 0 bases, with 11 bases left in between. The CDR3 covers 15 residues. Germline V CDR1 and CDR2: SQVTM, ANQGSEA.

This chain links TRBV20-1 with TRBJ2-5, with D possibly TRBD2 on 6 matching bases. CDR1 and CDR2 from the germline V gene are DFQATT and SNEGSKA (reference sequence). The CDR3 consists of 13 residues. The germline V and J ends were trimmed by 5 bases and 4 bases, with 14 bases remaining between them. The CDR3 here is CSAPLGGRETQYF. The CDR3 DNA reads as TGCAGTGCTCCGCTGGGGGGACGAGAGACCCAGTACTTC.

In this sample, this clonotype turned up a few times. This sequence joins TRBV20-1 and TRBJ2-5; D call uncertain. From germline, CDR1 is DFQATT and CDR2 SNEGSKA (reference sequence). Trimming took 0 bases from V and 5 from J, leaving 13 bases between them. The CDR3 contains 14 residues. The CDR3 bases are TGCAGTGCTAGAGATCTTCGGTTTCCGGAGACCCAGTACTTC. It encodes CSARDLRFPETQYF.

The rearrangement uses TRBV14 and TRBJ2-7, with D maybe TRBD2 (6 bases). Trimming left V 3 bases short and J 0 bases short, with 12 bases between. CDR1 is SGHDN and CDR2 is FVKESK in the germline V gene. CDR3 size: 15 residues. CDR3 loop: CASSHPRGTSYEQYF. The CDR3 coding sequence is TGTGCCAGCAGCCATCCGCGGGGAACCTCCTACGAGCAGTACTTC.

This chain connects TRBV11-3 to TRBJ2-1; TRBD1 or TRBD2 may be the D gene (5 bases each). CDR1 SGHNT and CDR2 YENEEA come from the germline V gene. The CDR3 has 15 residues. V was clipped by 5 bases and J by 8 bases, with 19 bases between them. CDR3 amino acids: CASSPAWDLNDEQFF. CDR3 nucleotides: TGTGCCAGCAGCCCCGCCTGGGACCTGAACGATGAGCAGTTCTTC.

In its sample, this clonotype was seen a few times. The chain couples TRBV27 to TRBJ1-1; 9 bases map to TRBD1. Germline assignment: CDR1 MNHEY and CDR2 SMNVEV (reference sequence). This CDR3 contains 14 residues. V was clipped by 4 bases and J by 10 bases; unmatched bases: 10. The DNA for the CDR3 is TGTGCCAGCAGTTCGGGACAGGGCGGTCGTAGAGCTTTCTTT. It translates to CASSSGQGGRRAFF.

V usage is TRBV7-3 and J usage is TRBJ1-1; D remains unclear. The CDR3 has 14 amino acids. V was clipped by 5 bases and J by 1 base, with 11 bases between them. Germline CDR1 reads SGHTA; CDR2 reads FQGTGA. CDR3 sequence (DNA): TGTGCCAGCAGCACCGGGTCCACGAACACTGAAGCTTTCTTT. Translation: CASSTGSTNTEAFF.

The genes are TRBV11-2 and TRBJ2-3; TRBD2 might be the D (7 bases). Germline V gene data show CDR1 as SGHAT and CDR2 as FQNNGV. V was shortened by 2 bases and J by 0 bases, with 18 bases between the two germline ends. This CDR3 region has 18 residues. Here the CDR3 reads CASSLRASGGGSTDTQYF. The CDR3 DNA is TGTGCCAGCAGCTTAAGGGCTAGCGGAGGGGGTAGCACAGATACGCAGTATTTT.